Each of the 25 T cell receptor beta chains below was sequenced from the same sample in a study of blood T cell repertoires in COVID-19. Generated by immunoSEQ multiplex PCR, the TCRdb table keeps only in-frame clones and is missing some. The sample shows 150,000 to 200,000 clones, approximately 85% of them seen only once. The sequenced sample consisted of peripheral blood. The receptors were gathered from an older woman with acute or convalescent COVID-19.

The CDR3 nucleotides read TGCGCCAGCAGCTTGGGGGGAGCTCTTAGTGTTGATACGCAGTATTTT. It encodes CASSLGGALSVDTQYF. This rearrangement joins TRBV5-1 to TRBJ2-3; tentatively, D is TRBD2 (5 bases). The V end lost 0 bases, the J end lost 6 bases, and 17 bases lay between the germline ends. The CDR3 has 16 amino acids. Looked up from germline, CDR1 is SGHRS and CDR2 is YFSETQ.

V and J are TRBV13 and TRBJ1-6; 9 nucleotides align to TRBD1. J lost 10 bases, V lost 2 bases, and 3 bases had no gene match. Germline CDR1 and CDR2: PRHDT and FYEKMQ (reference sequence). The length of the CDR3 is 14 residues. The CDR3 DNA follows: TGTGCCAGCAGCTTAAGGGACAGGGTCTCACCCCTCCACTTT. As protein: CASSLRDRVSPLHF.

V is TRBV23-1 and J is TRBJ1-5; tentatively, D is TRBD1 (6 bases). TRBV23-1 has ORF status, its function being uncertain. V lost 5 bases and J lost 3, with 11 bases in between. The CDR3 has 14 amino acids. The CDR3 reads CASSTRDNNQPQHF. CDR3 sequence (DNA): TGCGCCAGCAGTACCCGGGACAACAATCAGCCCCAGCATTTT.

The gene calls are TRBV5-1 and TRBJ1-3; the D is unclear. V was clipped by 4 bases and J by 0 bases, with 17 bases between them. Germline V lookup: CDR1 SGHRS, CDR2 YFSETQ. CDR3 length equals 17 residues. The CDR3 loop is CASSLNGLTSSGNTIYF. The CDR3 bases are TGCGCCAGCAGCCTCAATGGACTGACGAGCTCTGGAAACACCATATATTTT.

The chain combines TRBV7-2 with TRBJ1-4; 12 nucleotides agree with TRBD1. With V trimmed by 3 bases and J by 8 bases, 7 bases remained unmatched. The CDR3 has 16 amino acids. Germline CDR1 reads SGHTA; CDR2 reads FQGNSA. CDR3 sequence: CASSLRGQGAWEKLFF. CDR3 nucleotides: TGTGCCAGCAGCTTGCGGGGACAGGGGGCATGGGAAAAACTGTTTTTT.

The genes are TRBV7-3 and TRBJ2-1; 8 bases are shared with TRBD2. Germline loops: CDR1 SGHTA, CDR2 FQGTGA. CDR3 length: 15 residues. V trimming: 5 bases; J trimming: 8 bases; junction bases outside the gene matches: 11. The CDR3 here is CASSPTGTRVYEQFF. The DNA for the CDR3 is TGTGCCAGCAGCCCGACGGGGACTAGAGTTTATGAGCAGTTCTTC. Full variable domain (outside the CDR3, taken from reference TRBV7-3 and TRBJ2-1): GAGVSQTPSNKVTEKGKYVELRCDPISGHTALYWYRQSLGQGPEFLIYFQGTGAADDSGLPNDRFFAVRPEGSVSTLKIQRTERGDSAVYLCASSPTGTRVYEQFFGPGTRLTVL.

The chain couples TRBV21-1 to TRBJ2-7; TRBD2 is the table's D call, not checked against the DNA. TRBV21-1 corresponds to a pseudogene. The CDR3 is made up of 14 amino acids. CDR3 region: CASPNFPPLYEQYV. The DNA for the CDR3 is TGTGCCAGCCCTAACTTCCCTCCCCTGTACGAGCAGTACGTC.

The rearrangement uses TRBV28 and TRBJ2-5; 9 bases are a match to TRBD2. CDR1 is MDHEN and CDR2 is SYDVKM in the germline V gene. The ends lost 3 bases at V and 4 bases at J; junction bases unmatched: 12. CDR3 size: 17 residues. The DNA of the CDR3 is TGTGCCAGCAGTTTCGGCGCTAGCGGGATGATGGGAGAGACCCAGTACTTC. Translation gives CASSFGASGMMGETQYF.

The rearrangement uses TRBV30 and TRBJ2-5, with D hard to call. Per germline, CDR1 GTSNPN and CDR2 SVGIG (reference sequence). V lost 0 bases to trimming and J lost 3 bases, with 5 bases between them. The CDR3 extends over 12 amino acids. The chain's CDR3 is CAWSVQKETQYF. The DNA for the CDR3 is TGTGCCTGGAGTGTTCAGAAAGAGACCCAGTACTTC.

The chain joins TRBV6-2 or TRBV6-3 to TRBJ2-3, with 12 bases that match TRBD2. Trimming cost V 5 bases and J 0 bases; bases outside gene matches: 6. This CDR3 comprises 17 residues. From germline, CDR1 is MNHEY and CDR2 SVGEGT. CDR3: CASSPTSGRPSTDTQYF. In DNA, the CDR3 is TGTGCCAGCAGTCCCACTAGCGGGAGGCCTAGCACAGATACGCAGTATTTT.

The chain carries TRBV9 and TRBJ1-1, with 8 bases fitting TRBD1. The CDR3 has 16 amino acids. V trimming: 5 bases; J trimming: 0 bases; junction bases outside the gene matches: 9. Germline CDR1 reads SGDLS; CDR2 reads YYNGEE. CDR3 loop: CASSFGQGLLNTEAFF. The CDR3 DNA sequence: TGTGCCAGCAGTTTCGGACAGGGACTTTTGAACACTGAAGCTTTCTTT.

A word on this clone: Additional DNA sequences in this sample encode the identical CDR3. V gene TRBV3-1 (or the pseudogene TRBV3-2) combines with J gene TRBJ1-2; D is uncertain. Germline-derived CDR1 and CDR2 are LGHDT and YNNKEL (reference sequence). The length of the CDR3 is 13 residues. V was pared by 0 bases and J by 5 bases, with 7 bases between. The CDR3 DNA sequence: TGTGCCAGCAGCCAAGATGAGGATTATGGCTACACCTTC. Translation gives CASSQDEDYGYTF.

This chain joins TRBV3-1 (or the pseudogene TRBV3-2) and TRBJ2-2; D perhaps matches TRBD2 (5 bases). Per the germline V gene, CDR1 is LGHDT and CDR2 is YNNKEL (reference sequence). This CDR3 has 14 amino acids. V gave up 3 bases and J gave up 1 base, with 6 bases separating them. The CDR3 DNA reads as TGTGCCAGCAGCCAGGGAGTGAACACCGGGGAGCTGTTTTTT. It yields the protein CASSQGVNTGELFF.

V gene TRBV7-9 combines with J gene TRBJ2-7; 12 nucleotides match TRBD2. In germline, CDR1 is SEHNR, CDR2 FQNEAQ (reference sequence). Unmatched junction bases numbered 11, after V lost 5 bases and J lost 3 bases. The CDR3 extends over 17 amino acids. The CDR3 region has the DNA TGTGCCAGCAGCCCTCTCGTGGCGACTAGCGGGAGCTACGAGCAGTACGTC. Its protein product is CASSPLVATSGSYEQYV.

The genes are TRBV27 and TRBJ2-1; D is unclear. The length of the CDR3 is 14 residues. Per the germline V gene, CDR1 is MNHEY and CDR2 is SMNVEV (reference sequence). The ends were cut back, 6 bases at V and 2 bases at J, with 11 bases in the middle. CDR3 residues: CASRGADTYNEQFF. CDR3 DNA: TGTGCCAGCAGAGGAGCTGATACCTACAATGAGCAGTTCTTC.

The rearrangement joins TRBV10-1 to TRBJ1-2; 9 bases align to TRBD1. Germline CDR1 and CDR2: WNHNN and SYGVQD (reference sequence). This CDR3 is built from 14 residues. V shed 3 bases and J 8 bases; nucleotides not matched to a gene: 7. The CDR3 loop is CASSDGQGPGGYTF. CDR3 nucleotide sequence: TGCGCCAGCAGTGATGGACAGGGGCCAGGAGGCTACACCTTC.

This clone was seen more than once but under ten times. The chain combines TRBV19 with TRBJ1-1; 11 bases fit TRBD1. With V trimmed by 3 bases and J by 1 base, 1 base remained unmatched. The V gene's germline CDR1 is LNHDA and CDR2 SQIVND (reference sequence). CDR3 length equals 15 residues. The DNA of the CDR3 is TGTGCCAGTAGTATGGGACAGGGGGGGAACACTGAAGCTTTCTTT. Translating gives CASSMGQGGNTEAFF. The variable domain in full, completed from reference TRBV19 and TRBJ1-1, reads DGGITQSPKYLFRKEGQNVTLSCEQNLNHDAMYWYRQDPGQGLRLIYYSQIVNDFQKGDIAEGYSVSREKKESFPLTVTSAQKNPTAFYLCASSMGQGGNTEAFFGQGTRLTVV.

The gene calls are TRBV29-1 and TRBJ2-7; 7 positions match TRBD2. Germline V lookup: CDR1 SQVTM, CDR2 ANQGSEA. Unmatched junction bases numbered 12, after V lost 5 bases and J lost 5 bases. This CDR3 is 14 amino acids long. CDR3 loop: CSVLIWEGINEQYF. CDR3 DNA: TGCAGCGTTCTAATTTGGGAGGGAATCAACGAGCAGTACTTC.

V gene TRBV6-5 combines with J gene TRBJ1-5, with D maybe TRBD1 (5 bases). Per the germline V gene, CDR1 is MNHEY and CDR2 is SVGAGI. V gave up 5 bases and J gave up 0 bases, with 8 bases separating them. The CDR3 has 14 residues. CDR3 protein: CASSRTNSNQPQHF. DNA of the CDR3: TGTGCCAGCAGTAGGACAAATAGCAATCAGCCCCAGCATTTT.

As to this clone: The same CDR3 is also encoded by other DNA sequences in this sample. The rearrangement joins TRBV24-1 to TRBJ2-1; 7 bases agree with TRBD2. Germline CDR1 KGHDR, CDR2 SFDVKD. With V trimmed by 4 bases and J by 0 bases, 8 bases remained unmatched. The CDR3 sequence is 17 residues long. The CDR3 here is CATSDPLAGSSYNEQFF. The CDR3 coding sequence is TGTGCCACCAGTGACCCCTTAGCGGGCAGCTCCTACAATGAGCAGTTCTTC.

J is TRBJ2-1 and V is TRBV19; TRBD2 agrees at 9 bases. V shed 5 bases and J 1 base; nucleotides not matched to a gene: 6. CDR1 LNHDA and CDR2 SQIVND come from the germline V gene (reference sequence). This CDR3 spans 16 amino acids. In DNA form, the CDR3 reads TGTGCCAGTAGTTCTGCGGGAGGGCTTTCCTACAATGAGCAGTTCTTC. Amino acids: CASSSAGGLSYNEQFF.

The CDR3 region is CASSRTSMIYEQYV. In nucleotides, the CDR3 is TGTGCCAGCAGTAGGACTAGCATGATTTACGAGCAGTACGTC. This rearrangement joins TRBV21-1 to TRBJ2-7; TRBD2, the table's D call, lacks a check against the DNA. TRBV21-1 has pseudogene status. The CDR3 contains 14 residues.

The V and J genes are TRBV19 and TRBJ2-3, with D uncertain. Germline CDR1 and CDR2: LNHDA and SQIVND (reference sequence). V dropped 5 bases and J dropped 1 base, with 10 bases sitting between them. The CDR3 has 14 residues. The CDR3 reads CASSLNTGTDTQYF. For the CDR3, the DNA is TGTGCCAGTAGTTTGAACACAGGCACAGATACGCAGTATTTT. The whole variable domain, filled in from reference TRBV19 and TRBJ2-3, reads DGGITQSPKYLFRKEGQNVTLSCEQNLNHDAMYWYRQDPGQGLRLIYYSQIVNDFQKGDIAEGYSVSREKKESFPLTVTSAQKNPTAFYLCASSLNTGTDTQYFGPGTRLTVL.

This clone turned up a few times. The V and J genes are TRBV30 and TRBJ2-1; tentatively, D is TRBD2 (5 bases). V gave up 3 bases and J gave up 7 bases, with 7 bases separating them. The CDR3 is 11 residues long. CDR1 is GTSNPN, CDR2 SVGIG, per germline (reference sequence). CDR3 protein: CAWSTRNEQFF. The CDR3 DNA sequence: TGTGCCTGGAGCACTAGGAATGAGCAGTTCTTC.

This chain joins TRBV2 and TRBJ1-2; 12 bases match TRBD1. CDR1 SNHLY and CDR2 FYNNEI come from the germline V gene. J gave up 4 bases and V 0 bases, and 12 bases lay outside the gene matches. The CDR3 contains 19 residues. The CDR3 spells CASSEARGQGALGSYGYTF. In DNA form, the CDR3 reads TGTGCCAGCAGTGAAGCTCGGGGACAGGGGGCCCTAGGCTCCTATGGCTACACCTTC.